This TCR beta chain was recovered during a study of T cells in Graves' hyperthyroidism and ophthalmopathy. Study-wide results and limits: Among thyroid clonotypes expanded above 0.001, most also appeared in blood. In the analysis, a 13 V-J model separated ophthalmopathy from stable hyperthyroidism.

The study excluded patients with uncontrolled infection, other autoimmune disease, pregnancy or lactation. The sample holds many counts of this clonotype. What it recognizes is unknown. This CDR3 spans 13 amino acids. The ends were cut back, 3 bases at V and 6 bases at J, with 9 bases in the middle. Looked up from germline, CDR1 is LNHDA and CDR2 is SQIVND (reference sequence). From RNA transcripts, TCR beta CDR3 regions were amplified. The HTBI primer set served for first-round RT-PCR of the TCR CDR3. TCRdb independently ran MiXCR on the multiplex PCR reads; one entry per CDR3 protein. In the table there are 540,000 or so distinct CDR3 sequences, roughly 46% of which are singletons.

The sample comprised peripheral blood or thyroid tissue (not recorded which). The V call is TRBV19, the J call TRBJ1-5; D gene uncertain. This receptor was identified in an adult woman with Graves' disease, either hyperthyroidism or ophthalmopathy (not recorded which). CDR3 bases: TGTGCCAGTAGTATGGATTGGGGTCAGCCCCAGCATTTT. This sequence encodes CASSMDWGQPQHF.